These 8 T cell receptor beta chains originate from one sample sequenced in a study of blood T cell repertoires in COVID-19. Sequencing used immunoSEQ multiplex PCR; TCRdb keeps in-frame clones, though not all of them. The table lists 50,000 to 75,000 clones, around 85% of them singletons. Sequenced: peripheral blood. Source of these receptors: a man in his 60s with acute or convalescent COVID-19.

V is TRBV4-2 and J is TRBJ1-3; tentatively, D is TRBD1 (6 bases). CDR3 size: 15 residues. V dropped 1 base and J dropped 1 base, with 8 bases sitting between them. Germline V gene data show CDR1 as LGHNA and CDR2 as YNFKEQ. The CDR3 bases are TGTGCCAGCAGCCAAGGGGGGCTGTCTGGAAACACCATATATTTT. Amino acid sequence: CASSQGGLSGNTIYF.

This rearrangement joins TRBV30 to TRBJ1-6; D is possibly TRBD1 (6 bases). Per germline, CDR1 GTSNPN and CDR2 SVGIG (reference sequence). CDR3 size: 13 residues. Trimming shortened V by 3 bases and J by 8 bases, and 11 bases separated the two germline ends. The CDR3 protein is CAWSRDKDSPLHF. The CDR3 nucleotides read TGTGCCTGGAGCCGGGACAAGGATTCACCCCTCCACTTT.

The chain has TRBV6-5 and TRBJ2-3; D is possibly TRBD2 (6 bases). Between the trimmed V and J ends, which lost 7 bases and 7 bases, there was a span of 18 bases. This CDR3 contains 14 residues. CDR1 is MNHEY and CDR2 is SVGAGI in the germline V gene. The CDR3 reads CASTLQRDSNTQYF. CDR3 in DNA: TGTGCCAGCACTCTTCAACGGGACTCCAATACGCAGTATTTT.

The rearrangement uses TRBV6-2 or TRBV6-3 and TRBJ2-7, with D unresolved. This CDR3 is 13 amino acids long. Germline V lookup: CDR1 MNHEY, CDR2 SVGEGT. The ends were cut back, 0 bases at V and 4 bases at J, with 7 bases in the middle. CDR3 sequence: CASSYSNKYEQYF. CDR3 in DNA: TGTGCCAGCAGTTACTCGAACAAATACGAGCAGTACTTC.

The chain employs TRBV7-2 and TRBJ1-6, with a weak D call TRBD1 (6 bases). CDR1 SGHTA and CDR2 FQGNSA come from the germline V gene. The CDR3 runs to 15 residues. Trimming removed 1 base at V and 7 bases at J, with 11 bases between. Written as DNA, the CDR3 is TGTGCCAGCAGCTTAGAGGACAGACCAAATTCACCCCTCCACTTT. Its translation: CASSLEDRPNSPLHF.

This sequence joins TRBV5-1 and TRBJ2-3; tentative D call: TRBD2 (6 bases). Trimming took 3 bases from V and 1 from J, leaving 12 bases between them. The CDR3 sequence is 15 residues long. Germline-derived CDR1 and CDR2 are SGHRS and YFSETQ. CDR3: CASSSRRLGTDTQYF. The CDR3 nucleotides read TGCGCCAGCAGCTCCAGGCGACTAGGCACAGATACGCAGTATTTT.

The chain combines TRBV28 with TRBJ2-7; D is perhaps TRBD1 (6 bases). CDR1 and CDR2 from the germline V gene are MDHEN and SYDVKM. With 1 base removed from V and 4 bases from J, the gap between germline ends came to 11 bases. The CDR3 contains 14 residues. CDR3 loop: CASSLFGTRYEQYF. The CDR3 DNA follows: TGTGCCAGCAGTTTATTCGGGACAAGATACGAGCAGTACTTC.

On this clone: An end of the junction does not agree with germline; a read error may underlie this. This rearrangement joins TRBV7-2 to TRBJ2-3, with TRBD2 identical over 14 bases. Germline V gene data show CDR1 as SGHTA and CDR2 as FQGNSA. The CDR3 consists of 12 residues. The CDR3 region has the DNA TGTGCCAGCAGCCGACTAGCGGGAGGGCCGGTTTTT. Translated, it gives CASSRLAGGPVF.